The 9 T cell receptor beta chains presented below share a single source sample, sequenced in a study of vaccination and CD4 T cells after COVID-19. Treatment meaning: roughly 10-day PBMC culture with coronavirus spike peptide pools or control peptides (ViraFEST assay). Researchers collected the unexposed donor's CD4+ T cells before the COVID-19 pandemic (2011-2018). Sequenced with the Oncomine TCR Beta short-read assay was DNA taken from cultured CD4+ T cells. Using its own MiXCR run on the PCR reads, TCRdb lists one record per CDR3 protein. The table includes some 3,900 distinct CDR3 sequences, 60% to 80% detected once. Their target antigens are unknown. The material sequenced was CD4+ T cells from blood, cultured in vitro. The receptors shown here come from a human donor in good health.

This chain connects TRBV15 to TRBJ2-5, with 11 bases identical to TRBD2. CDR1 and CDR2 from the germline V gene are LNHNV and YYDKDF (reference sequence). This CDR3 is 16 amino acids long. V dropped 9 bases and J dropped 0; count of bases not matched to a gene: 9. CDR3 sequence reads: CATMPGLAAYQETQYF. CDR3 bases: TGTGCCACTATGCCGGGACTAGCGGCGTACCAAGAGACCCAGTACTTC.

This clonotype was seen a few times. In nucleotides, the CDR3 is TGTGCCAGCAGCTCCCGTAGGGTAGCGGGGGGGAACCTCCATACGCAGTATTTT. Encoded protein: CASSSRRVAGGNLHTQYF. J is TRBJ2-3 and V is TRBV7-2; 11 bases are shared with TRBD2. This CDR3 region has 18 residues. The trim removed 4 bases at V and 7 bases at J, leaving 16 bases unmatched. Germline V gene lookup returns CDR1 SGHTA and CDR2 FQGNSA. The entire variable domain, with the rest obtained from reference TRBV7-2 and TRBJ2-3, is as follows: GAGVSQSPSNKVTEKGKDVELRCDPISGHTALYWYRQSLGQGLEFLIYFQGNSAPDKSGLPSDRFSAERTGGSVSTLTIQRTQQEDSAVYLCASSSRRVAGGNLHTQYFGPGTRLTVL.

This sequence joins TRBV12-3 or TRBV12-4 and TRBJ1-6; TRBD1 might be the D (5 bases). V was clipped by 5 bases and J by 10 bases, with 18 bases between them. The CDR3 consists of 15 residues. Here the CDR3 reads CASSASGSGYSPLHF. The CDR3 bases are TGTGCCAGCAGTGCCTCAGGGAGTGGGTACTCACCCCTCCACTTT.

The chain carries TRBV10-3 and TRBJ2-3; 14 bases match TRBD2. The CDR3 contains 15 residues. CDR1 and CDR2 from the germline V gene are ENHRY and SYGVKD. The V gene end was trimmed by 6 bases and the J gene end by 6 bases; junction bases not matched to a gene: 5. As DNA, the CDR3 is TGTGCCATCAGGGGACTAGCGGGGGCGGGTGATACGCAGTATTTT. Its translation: CAIRGLAGAGDTQYF.

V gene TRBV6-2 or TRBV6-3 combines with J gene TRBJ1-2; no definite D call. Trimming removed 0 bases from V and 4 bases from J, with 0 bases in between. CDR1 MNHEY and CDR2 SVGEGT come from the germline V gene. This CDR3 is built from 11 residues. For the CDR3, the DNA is TGTGCCAGCAGTTACTCCTATGGCTACACCTTC. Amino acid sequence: CASSYSYGYTF.

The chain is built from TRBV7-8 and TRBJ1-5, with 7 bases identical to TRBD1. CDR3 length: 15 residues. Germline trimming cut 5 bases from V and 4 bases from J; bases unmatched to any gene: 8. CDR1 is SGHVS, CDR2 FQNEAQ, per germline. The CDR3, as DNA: TGTGCCAGCAGCCCTAGGGGGCTAGGAAATCAGCCCCAGCATTTT. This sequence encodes CASSPRGLGNQPQHF.

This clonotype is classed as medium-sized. The CDR3 bases are TGCGCCAGCAGTGTGGGACTTGGGAACACTGAAGCTTTCTTT. Encoded protein: CASSVGLGNTEAFF. The gene calls are TRBV10-1 and TRBJ1-1; D might be TRBD1 (5 bases). V dropped 4 bases and J dropped 1 base, with 10 bases sitting between them. Germline assignment: CDR1 WNHNN and CDR2 SYGVQD (reference sequence). The CDR3 length is 14 residues.

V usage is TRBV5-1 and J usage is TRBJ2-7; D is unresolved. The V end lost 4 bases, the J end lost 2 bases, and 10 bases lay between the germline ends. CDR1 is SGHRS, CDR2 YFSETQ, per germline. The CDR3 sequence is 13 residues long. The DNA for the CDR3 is TGCGCCAGCAGCCCACCAAGTCCCTACGAGCAGTACTTC. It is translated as CASSPPSPYEQYF. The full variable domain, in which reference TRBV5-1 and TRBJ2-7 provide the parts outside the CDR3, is KAGVTQTPRYLIKTRGQQVTLSCSPISGHRSVSWYQQTPGQGLQFLFEYFSETQRNKGNFPGRFSGRQFSNSRSEMNVSTLELGDSALYLCASSPPSPYEQYFGPGTRLTVT.

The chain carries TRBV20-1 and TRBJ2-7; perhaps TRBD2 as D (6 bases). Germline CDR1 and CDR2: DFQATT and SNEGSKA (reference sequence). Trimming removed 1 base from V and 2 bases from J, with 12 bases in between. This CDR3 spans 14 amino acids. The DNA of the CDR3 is TGCAGTGCTAGAGCGGGAGTAATCCCCTACGAGCAGTACTTC. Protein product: CSARAGVIPYEQYF.